The rows below give T cell receptor beta chains drawn from one sample of a study of T cell responses to AZD1222 COVID-19 vaccine. Some clones are missing from TCRdb's copy, which holds only in-frame ones; the method was immunoSEQ multiplex PCR. Altogether roughly 180,000 clones are present, just over 85% being singletons, with the ten largest covering approximately 0.5%. Here the sequenced sample was peripheral blood, taken on day 0 of AZD1222 vaccination. Receptors were obtained from an adult in good health. CDR3s include the opening cysteine and the closing phenylalanine or tryptophan. The D gene is left open where the match is weak. Clone size is given for some rows only: seen once, a few or many times, or a class if the clone is expanded.

J: TRBJ2-7
D: TRBD2
size: -
V: TRBV19
CDR3: CASTWGTSGYEQYF
DNA: TGTGCCAGTACCTGGGGAACTAGCGGTTACGAGCAGTACTTC

J: TRBJ2-1
D: TRBD1
size: -
V: TRBV7-2
CDR3: CASSLEWDSSYNEQFF
DNA: TGTGCCAGCAGCTTAGAATGGGACAGCTCCTACAATGAGCAGTTCTTC

J: TRBJ2-7
D: TRBD2
size: -
V: TRBV13
CDR3: CASRMGLAGVEQYF
DNA: TGTGCCAGCAGAATGGGACTAGCGGGAGTAGAGCAGTACTTC

J: TRBJ2-3
D: TRBD2
size: -
V: TRBV7-3
CDR3: CASRQRGAGGDTQYF
DNA: TGTGCCAGCAGACAACGAGGGGCGGGAGGAGATACGCAGTATTTT

J: TRBJ2-3
D: -
size: once
V: TRBV6-4
CDR3: CASSGQGGGTDTQYF
DNA: TGTGCCAGCAGTGGCCAAGGAGGGGGCACAGATACGCAGTATTTT

J: TRBJ1-1
D: TRBD1
size: -
V: TRBV5-4
CDR3: CASSRRDRDTEAFF
DNA: TGTGCCAGCAGCCGCCGGGACAGGGACACTGAAGCTTTCTTT

J: TRBJ2-1
D: -
size: once
V: TRBV4-2
CDR3: CASSQDPLANNEQFF
DNA: TGTGCCAGCAGCCAAGATCCACTAGCAAACAATGAGCAGTTCTTC

J: TRBJ1-6
D: TRBD1
size: -
V: TRBV6-6
CDR3: CARGTGNYNSPLHF
DNA: TGTGCCAGAGGGACAGGGAACTATAATTCACCCCTCCACTTT

J: TRBJ2-6
D: TRBD2
size: -
V: TRBV28
CDR3: CASSLVGGTSGDSGANVLTF
DNA: TGTGCCAGCAGTTTGGTCGGGGGGACTAGCGGAGACTCTGGGGCCAACGTCCTGACTTTC

J: TRBJ2-7
D: -
size: once
V: TRBV30
CDR3: CAWSMTGAYEQYF
DNA: TGTGCCTGGAGTATGACAGGAGCCTACGAGCAGTACTTC

J: TRBJ2-1
D: TRBD2
size: -
V: TRBV24-1
CDR3: CATSDTLAGAEQFF
DNA: TGTGCCACCAGTGATACACTAGCGGGAGCTGAGCAGTTCTTC

J: TRBJ2-2
D: TRBD2
size: -
V: TRBV30
CDR3: CAWSITSGTGELFF
DNA: TGTGCCTGGAGTATCACTAGCGGAACCGGGGAGCTGTTTTTT

J: TRBJ2-5
D: -
size: -
V: TRBV7-8
CDR3: CASSFPAAETQYF
DNA: TGTGCCAGCAGCTTCCCAGCGGCAGAGACCCAGTACTTC

J: TRBJ2-1
D: -
size: once
V: TRBV7-3
CDR3: CASSPDSAPYNEQFF
DNA: TGTGCCAGCAGCCCCGACTCCGCACCTTACAATGAGCAGTTCTTC

J: TRBJ2-5
D: -
size: -
V: TRBV6-6
CDR3: CASSFQGGSRETQYF
DNA: TGTGCCAGCAGTTTCCAGGGAGGTTCGCGGGAGACCCAGTACTTC

J: TRBJ1-2
D: TRBD1
size: -
V: TRBV28
CDR3: CASSLSRDSSGYTF
DNA: TGTGCCAGCAGTTTATCCAGGGACAGCAGCGGCTACACCTTC

J: TRBJ2-1
D: TRBD1
size: -
V: TRBV30
CDR3: CAWDRGLYNEQFF
DNA: TGTGCCTGGGACAGGGGGCTTTACAATGAGCAGTTCTTC

J: TRBJ1-6
D: TRBD1
size: -
V: TRBV4-2
CDR3: CASSEYRGMNSPLHF
DNA: TGTGCCAGCAGCGAATACAGGGGGATGAATTCACCCCTCCACTTT

J: TRBJ2-3
D: -
size: -
V: TRBV28
CDR3: CATRRATDTQYF
DNA: TGTGCCACACGCAGGGCGACAGATACGCAGTATTTT

J: TRBJ1-4
D: -
size: -
V: TRBV18
CDR3: CASSPGQVYEKLFF
DNA: TGTGCCAGCTCACCAGGGCAGGTGTATGAAAAACTGTTTTTT

J: TRBJ2-2
D: -
size: -
V: TRBV10-3
CDR3: CATIRDSLNTGELFF
DNA: TGTGCCACCATCCGGGACTCTTTGAACACCGGGGAGCTGTTTTTT

J: TRBJ2-5
D: -
size: -
V: TRBV9
CDR3: CASSVESLAQETQYF
DNA: TGTGCCAGCAGCGTAGAATCCCTGGCCCAAGAGACCCAGTACTTC

J: TRBJ2-1
D: -
size: -
V: TRBV7-9
CDR3: CASSSGTPNAEQFF
DNA: TGTGCCAGCAGCTCCGGGACTCCAAATGCTGAGCAGTTCTTC

J: TRBJ2-7
D: TRBD2
size: once
V: TRBV2
CDR3: CARARTSGIGEQYF
DNA: TGTGCCAGGGCACGGACTAGCGGGATAGGGGAGCAGTACTTC

J: TRBJ2-3
D: -
size: -
V: TRBV28
CDR3: CASSLIQRDTQYF
DNA: TGTGCCAGCAGTTTAATCCAGAGGGATACGCAGTATTTT

J: TRBJ1-3
D: -
size: once
V: TRBV10-3
CDR3: CAIRDRPELEDTIYF
DNA: TGTGCCATCAGAGACAGGCCGGAGTTAGAGGACACCATATATTTT

J: TRBJ1-1
D: -
size: -
V: TRBV19
CDR3: CASSWEGRNTEAFF
DNA: TGTGCCAGTAGTTGGGAGGGCAGGAACACTGAAGCTTTCTTT

J: TRBJ1-2
D: -
size: once
V: TRBV9
CDR3: CASSVEGSYGYTF
DNA: TGTGCCAGCAGCGTCGAAGGGAGCTATGGCTACACCTTC

J: TRBJ1-4
D: -
size: -
V: TRBV7-8
CDR3: CASSLAKWTELFF
DNA: TGTGCCAGCAGCTTAGCTAAATGGACAGAACTGTTTTTT

J: TRBJ2-7
D: -
size: -
V: TRBV7-3
CDR3: CASSPEGTSSYEQYF
DNA: TGTGCCAGCAGCCCCGAGGGCACGAGCTCCTACGAGCAGTACTTC

J: TRBJ1-6
D: -
size: -
V: TRBV7-2
CDR3: CASSFRVGSYNSPLHF
DNA: TGTGCCAGCAGCTTCAGGGTCGGGTCCTATAATTCACCCCTCCACTTT

J: TRBJ1-1
D: -
size: -
V: TRBV19
CDR3: CASMGVKAFF
DNA: TGTGCCAGTATGGGGGTTAAGGCTTTCTTT

J: TRBJ1-3
D: -
size: -
V: TRBV4-1
CDR3: CASSPSGNTIYF
DNA: TGCGCCAGCAGCCCCTCTGGAAACACCATATATTTT

J: TRBJ1-1
D: TRBD1
size: -
V: TRBV9
CDR3: CASTGQGNTEAFF
DNA: TGTGCCAGCACCGGACAGGGGAACACTGAAGCTTTCTTT

J: TRBJ1-6
D: -
size: -
V: TRBV6-4
CDR3: CASSDSTEGTSPLHF
DNA: TGTGCCAGCAGTGACTCCACGGAGGGCACTTCACCCCTCCACTTT

J: TRBJ1-1
D: TRBD1
size: -
V: TRBV6-2/TRBV6-3
CDR3: CASSLGQAWGNTEAFF
DNA: TGTGCCAGCAGTCTGGGACAGGCCTGGGGGAACACTGAAGCTTTCTTT

J: TRBJ1-6
D: -
size: -
V: TRBV21-1
CDR3: CASSKERDRTDNSPLHF
DNA: TGTGCCAGCAGCAAAGAGAGGGACAGGACGGATAATTCACCCCTCCACTTT

J: TRBJ2-5
D: -
size: -
V: TRBV11-1
CDR3: CASSFHAVTGETQYF
DNA: TGTGCCAGCAGCTTCCACGCCGTCACGGGGGAGACCCAGTACTTC

J: TRBJ2-7
D: -
size: once
V: TRBV10-2
CDR3: CASSEAGFYEQYF
DNA: TGCGCCAGCAGTGAGGCTGGATTCTACGAGCAGTACTTC

J: TRBJ2-6
D: -
size: -
V: TRBV3-1/TRBV3-2
CDR3: CASSHGISGANVLTF
DNA: TGTGCCAGCAGCCACGGGATCTCTGGGGCCAACGTCCTGACTTTC

J: TRBJ1-1
D: TRBD1
size: -
V: TRBV5-4
CDR3: CASSLGQGSTEAFF
DNA: TGTGCCAGCAGCTTGGGACAGGGGTCCACTGAAGCTTTCTTT

J: TRBJ1-2
D: -
size: -
V: TRBV12-5
CDR3: CASGLVGANYGYTF
DNA: TGTGCTAGTGGTTTGGTAGGTGCCAACTATGGCTACACCTTC

J: TRBJ1-1
D: -
size: -
V: TRBV2
CDR3: CASRQNTEAFF
DNA: TGTGCCAGCAGGCAGAACACTGAAGCTTTCTTT